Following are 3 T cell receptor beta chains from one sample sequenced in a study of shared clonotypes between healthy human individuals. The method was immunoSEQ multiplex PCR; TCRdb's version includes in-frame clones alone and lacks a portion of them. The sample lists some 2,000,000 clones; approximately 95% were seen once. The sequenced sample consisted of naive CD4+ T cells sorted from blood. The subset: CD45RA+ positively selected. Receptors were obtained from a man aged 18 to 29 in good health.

Here the CDR3 reads CASSQSRAGDDEQYF. CDR3 sequence (DNA): TGCGCCAGCAGTCAATCGAGAGCGGGAGACGACGAGCAGTACTTC. The chain links TRBV23-1 to TRBJ2-7; 8 bases fit TRBD2. TRBV23-1 is recorded as an ORF, its role being uncertain. J lost 5 bases, V lost 0 bases, and 6 bases had no gene match. The CDR3 runs to 15 residues.

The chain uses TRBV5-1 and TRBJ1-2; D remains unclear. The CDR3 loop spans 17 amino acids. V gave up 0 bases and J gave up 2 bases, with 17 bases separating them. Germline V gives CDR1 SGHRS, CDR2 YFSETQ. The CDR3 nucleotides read TGCGCCAGCAGCTTGGCTGGTGAGTTCCGGCTGAACTATGGCTACACCTTC. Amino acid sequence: CASSLAGEFRLNYGYTF.

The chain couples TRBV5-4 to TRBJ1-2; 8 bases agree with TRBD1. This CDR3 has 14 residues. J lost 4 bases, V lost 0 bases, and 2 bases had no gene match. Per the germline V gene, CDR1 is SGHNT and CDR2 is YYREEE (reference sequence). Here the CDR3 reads CASSLEQGGYGYTF. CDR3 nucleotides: TGTGCCAGCAGCTTGGAACAGGGGGGCTATGGCTACACCTTC.